The 8 T cell receptor beta chains reported below all come from one sample, sequenced in a study of CD8 T cells in ankylosing spondylitis. Study-level findings and limits: One TCR beta motif, made up of eight or nine highly homologous variants, appeared characteristic of ankylosing spondylitis blood.

MiXCR was run by TCRdb on the 5' RACE reads, yielding one entry per CDR3 protein. The sample consists of about 500,000 distinct CDR3 sequences, roughly an eighth of them appearing once. These TCRs are of unknown antigen specificity. Specimen: blood, either unsorted or a sorted T cell fraction (not recorded which). The source is a male donor with ankylosing spondylitis.

The chain couples TRBV10-1 to TRBJ2-3, with D possibly TRBD2 on 6 matching bases. CDR1 is WNHNN, CDR2 SYGVQD, per germline (reference sequence). Trimming took off 3 bases at V and 1 base at J, with 23 bases between the two ends. The CDR3 sequence is 19 residues long. The CDR3 sequence is CASSEPTTGAEVGTDTQYF. CDR3 bases: TGCGCCAGCAGTGAACCGACTACGGGAGCGGAGGTTGGCACAGATACGCAGTATTTT.

This clonotype was seen more than once but under ten times. The chain employs TRBV7-9 and TRBJ2-5; D unresolved. There are 14 residues in the CDR3. The V gene's germline CDR1 is SEHNR and CDR2 FQNEAQ (reference sequence). V shed 5 bases and J shed 2 bases, with 12 bases lying between them. CDR3 sequence: CASSTTHNQETQYF. CDR3 DNA: TGTGCCAGCAGCACCACCCACAATCAAGAGACCCAGTACTTC.

The DNA for the CDR3 is TGTGCCAGCAGCCCGGGACGGCTTAATGAAAAACTGTTTTTT. Protein sequence: CASSPGRLNEKLFF. The chain joins TRBV7-9 to TRBJ1-4; weak D call: TRBD1 (5 bases). Between the trimmed V and J ends, which lost 5 bases and 4 bases, there was a span of 11 bases. This CDR3 is built from 14 residues. Germline values: CDR1 SEHNR, CDR2 FQNEAQ (reference sequence).

This clonotype was counted only a few times. V and J are TRBV18 and TRBJ1-1; weak D call: TRBD1 (5 bases). This CDR3 spans 14 amino acids. V was clipped by 4 bases and J by 3 bases, with 12 bases between them. CDR1 and CDR2 from the germline V gene are KGHSH and LQKENI. CDR3 DNA: TGTGCCAGCTCACAGGGGCCTTCGTACACTGAAGCTTTCTTT. This gives the protein CASSQGPSYTEAFF. The full variable domain, in which reference TRBV18 and TRBJ1-1 provide the parts outside the CDR3, is NAGVMQNPRHLVRRRGQEARLRCSPMKGHSHVYWYRQLPEEGLKFMVYLQKENIIDESGMPKERFSAEFPKEGPSILRIQQVVRGDSAAYFCASSQGPSYTEAFFGQGTRLTVV.

This chain links TRBV10-3 with TRBJ2-1, with D maybe TRBD2 (5 bases). CDR1 and CDR2 (germline): ENHRY, SYGVKD. The CDR3 runs 15 residues. The V end lost 4 bases, the J end lost 1 base, and 11 bases lay between the germline ends. CDR3 loop: CAISVSLDSYNEQFF. CDR3 nucleotide sequence: TGTGCCATCAGTGTATCACTAGATTCCTACAATGAGCAGTTCTTC.

V and J are TRBV18 and TRBJ1-1; TRBD1 might be the D (5 bases). This CDR3 is built from 14 residues. CDR1 and CDR2 (germline): KGHSH, LQKENI. V lost 3 bases and J 1 base, leaving 9 bases between the germline ends. CDR3: CASSPRGPNTEAFF. The CDR3 nucleotides read TGTGCCAGCTCACCGCGGGGCCCGAACACTGAAGCTTTCTTT.

This clonotype was detected a few times. CDR3 in amino acids: CASSLEGSDTEAFF. DNA of the CDR3: TGCGCCAGCAGCTTGGAGGGGAGTGACACTGAAGCTTTCTTT. The chain is built from TRBV5-1 and TRBJ1-1, with D tentatively TRBD1 (5 bases). The CDR3 has 14 residues. In germline, CDR1 is SGHRS, CDR2 YFSETQ. The ends were cut back, 0 bases at V and 3 bases at J, with 9 bases in the middle.

The sample holds many counts of this clonotype. The V gene is TRBV7-9, the J gene TRBJ2-3, with 7 bases identical to TRBD1. Germline lookup yields CDR1 SEHNR and CDR2 FQNEAQ (reference sequence). This CDR3 is 14 amino acids long. The J segment lost 6 bases and the V segment lost 1 base, leaving 4 bases of the junction unmatched. The CDR3 is CASSLGQGLDTQYF. In DNA form, the CDR3 reads TGTGCCAGCAGCTTAGGACAGGGATTGGATACGCAGTATTTT.